Listed here are 28 T cell receptor beta chains from one sample, sequenced in a study of blood T cell repertoires in COVID-19. Profiled with immunoSEQ multiplex PCR; TCRdb holds only in-frame clones, not every one. The sample comprises around 220,000 clones, 86% of which are singletons, and 4% to 4.5% rests with the top ten. Sequenced material: peripheral blood. These receptors all stem from a man over 45 with acute or convalescent COVID-19.

The chain has TRBV5-4 and TRBJ2-2; D perhaps matches TRBD2 (6 bases). V lost 2 bases, J lost 6 bases, and 17 bases lay in between. The CDR3 length is 16 residues. Germline CDR1 SGHNT, CDR2 YYREEE (reference sequence). The CDR3 spells CASSFAGSRYAGELFF. The CDR3 DNA reads as TGTGCCAGCAGCTTTGCGGGGTCTAGGTACGCCGGGGAGCTGTTTTTT.

This CDR3 is CASSARDRGLFGAFF. In DNA, the CDR3 is TGTGCCAGCAGCGCCCGGGACAGGGGGCTTTTTGGAGCTTTCTTT. The genes are TRBV5-6 and TRBJ1-1; 12 positions match TRBD1. The CDR3 covers 15 residues. V shed 4 bases, J shed 10 bases, and the junction held 11 bases outside the gene matches. Germline loops: CDR1 SGHDT, CDR2 YYEEEE.

The chain couples TRBV18 to TRBJ1-6; 8 bases match TRBD1. The CDR3 is 15 amino acids. The V segment lost 0 bases and the J segment 5 bases; nucleotides outside the gene matches: 0. The germline CDR1 and CDR2 sequences are KGHSH and LQKENI. CDR3 nucleotides: TGTGCCAGCTCACCACCGGACAGGGATAATTCACCCCTCCACTTT. Translating gives CASSPPDRDNSPLHF.

V usage is TRBV18 and J usage is TRBJ1-2; D ambiguous. Germline V gives CDR1 KGHSH, CDR2 LQKENI. CDR3 length: 15 residues. Deletions cut 1 base from V and 4 bases from J, with 13 bases between. The CDR3 protein is CASSPLTTSSYGYTF. For the CDR3, the DNA is TGTGCCAGCTCACCACTGACGACATCCTCCTATGGCTACACCTTC.

This sequence joins TRBV7-3 and TRBJ2-1; 8 bases map to TRBD1. J gave up 5 bases and V 5 bases, and 11 bases lay outside the gene matches. The germline V gene has CDR1 SGHTA and CDR2 FQGTGA. CDR3 length equals 16 residues. The CDR3 DNA reads TGTGCCAGCAGCCTATACCCGGGACAGGTTAACAATGAGCAGTTCTTC. It encodes CASSLYPGQVNNEQFF.

This clone was counted at least ten times. The CDR3 is CASSLNGKLGGSPLHF. Written as DNA, the CDR3 is TGTGCCAGCAGTTTAAATGGAAAACTTGGCGGCTCACCCCTCCACTTT. The chain recombines TRBV28 with TRBJ1-6; D uncertain. Germline lookup yields CDR1 MDHEN and CDR2 SYDVKM. Between the trimmed V and J ends, which lost 2 bases and 10 bases, there was a span of 18 bases. The CDR3 contains 16 residues.

The rearrangement links TRBV19 to TRBJ1-2; D is unclear. The germline V gene encodes CDR1 LNHDA and CDR2 SQIVND (reference sequence). The CDR3 is made up of 14 amino acids. Trimming removed 5 bases from V and 5 bases from J, with 15 bases in between. This chain's CDR3 is CASSPPGAVYGYTF. The CDR3 DNA is TGTGCCAGTAGTCCGCCGGGAGCAGTTTATGGCTACACCTTC. The full variable domain, its missing parts supplied by reference TRBV19 and TRBJ1-2, is DGGITQSPKYLFRKEGQNVTLSCEQNLNHDAMYWYRQDPGQGLRLIYYSQIVNDFQKGDIAEGYSVSREKKESFPLTVTSAQKNPTAFYLCASSPPGAVYGYTFGSGTRLTVV.

This sequence joins TRBV6-5 and TRBJ1-1; 8 bases match TRBD1. Looked up from germline, CDR1 is MNHEY and CDR2 is SVGAGI. The CDR3 spans 14 residues. Trimming cost V 4 bases and J 4 bases; bases outside gene matches: 5. The CDR3 spells CASSSGQGGTEAFF. CDR3 bases: TGTGCCAGCAGTTCCGGACAGGGAGGCACTGAAGCTTTCTTT.

J is TRBJ2-3 and V is TRBV27; 11 nucleotides match TRBD1. V lost 5 bases, J lost 4 bases, and 11 bases stayed unmatched. CDR1 and CDR2 from the germline V gene are MNHEY and SMNVEV (reference sequence). This CDR3 has 17 residues. The CDR3 coding sequence is TGTGCCAGCAGTCACTCCCCAAGGACAGGGGGCGCAGATACGCAGTATTTT. This translates into CASSHSPRTGGADTQYF.

The chain combines TRBV5-1 with TRBJ1-1; tentative D call: TRBD1 (6 bases). This CDR3 comprises 15 residues. Germline CDR1 reads SGHRS; CDR2 reads YFSETQ. V was shortened by 4 bases and J by 5 bases, with 18 bases between the two germline ends. CDR3: CASSALRQGKTEAFF. The CDR3 DNA reads TGCGCCAGCAGCGCACTCAGGCAGGGGAAGACTGAAGCTTTCTTT.

The genes are TRBV11-2 and TRBJ1-3; D is uncertain. Trimming removed 3 bases from V and 0 bases from J, with 6 bases in between. Germline V gene sequence: CDR1 SGHAT, CDR2 FQNNGV. The CDR3 contains 14 residues. The CDR3 region has the DNA TGTGCCAGCAGCTTCATCCACTCTGGAAACACCATATATTTT. Protein product: CASSFIHSGNTIYF.

This clone came up once. V and J are TRBV7-9 and TRBJ2-5; TRBD1 agrees at 7 bases. The V gene end was trimmed by 5 bases and the J gene end by 4 bases; junction bases not matched to a gene: 22. The CDR3 contains 19 residues. Germline assignment: CDR1 SEHNR and CDR2 FQNEAQ (reference sequence). The DNA of the CDR3 is TGTGCCAGCAGCCCTATTACTTCGGGACAGAAGGGGAAGGTAGAGACCCAGTACTTC. It specifies CASSPITSGQKGKVETQYF.

CDR3 sequence: CASRNRDRAPSEAFF. The CDR3 DNA sequence: TGTGCCAGTAGGAACCGGGACAGGGCCCCTTCTGAAGCTTTCTTT. The J gene is TRBJ1-1, the V gene TRBV19; 9 bases map to TRBD1. V trimming: 6 bases; J trimming: 6 bases; junction bases outside the gene matches: 11. The germline V gene has CDR1 LNHDA and CDR2 SQIVND (reference sequence). The CDR3 is made up of 15 amino acids. Full variable domain (rest looked up from reference TRBV19 and TRBJ1-1): DGGITQSPKYLFRKEGQNVTLSCEQNLNHDAMYWYRQDPGQGLRLIYYSQIVNDFQKGDIAEGYSVSREKKESFPLTVTSAQKNPTAFYLCASRNRDRAPSEAFFGQGTRLTVV.

This chain uses TRBV18 with TRBJ1-2; TRBD1 aligns across 8 bases. Germline CDR1 reads KGHSH; CDR2 reads LQKENI. Trimming at V came to 1 base and at J to 0 bases, leaving 7 bases not matched to a gene. The CDR3 sequence is 17 residues long. The CDR3 is CASSPRDRGPSNYGYTF. CDR3 sequence (DNA): TGTGCCAGCTCACCACGTGACAGGGGCCCCTCTAACTATGGCTACACCTTC.

This clone was seen only once. This chain joins TRBV18 and TRBJ1-4, with TRBD1 matching over 8 bases. Germline V gives CDR1 KGHSH, CDR2 LQKENI. CDR3 length: 14 amino acids. With V trimmed by 6 bases and J by 4 bases, 4 bases remained unmatched. The CDR3 loop reads CASSPGQDNEKLFF. For the CDR3, the DNA is TGTGCCAGCTCTCCGGGACAGGATAATGAAAAACTGTTTTTT. The full variable domain, rest sourced from reference TRBV18 and TRBJ1-4, is NAGVMQNPRHLVRRRGQEARLRCSPMKGHSHVYWYRQLPEEGLKFMVYLQKENIIDESGMPKERFSAEFPKEGPSILRIQQVVRGDSAAYFCASSPGQDNEKLFFGSGTQLSVL.

The rearrangement links TRBV19 to TRBJ1-4; tentatively, D is TRBD1 (6 bases). The CDR3 is made up of 14 amino acids. CDR1 and CDR2 from the germline V gene are LNHDA and SQIVND (reference sequence). With 6 bases removed from V and 10 bases from J, the gap between germline ends came to 18 bases. The CDR3 sequence: CASSVQGLGRKLFF. CDR3 nucleotide sequence: TGTGCCAGTAGCGTACAGGGTTTGGGTAGAAAACTGTTTTTT.

In its sample, this clone was seen a few times. The chain has TRBV6-5 and TRBJ1-3, with TRBD1 matching 7 bases. The trim removed 5 bases at V and 0 bases at J, leaving 4 bases unmatched. The CDR3 is 15 amino acids. Germline V lookup: CDR1 MNHEY, CDR2 SVGAGI. CDR3 nucleotide sequence: TGTGCCAGCAGTAGGGACAGCTTCTCTGGAAACACCATATATTTT. Protein sequence: CASSRDSFSGNTIYF.

The chain carries TRBV12-5 and TRBJ2-7; D gene ambiguous. The CDR3 consists of 13 residues. CDR1 and CDR2 from the germline V gene are LGHNT and FRNRAP. The V and J ends lost 5 bases and 4 bases respectively, with 12 bases between them. The CDR3 nucleotides are TGTGCTAGTGGTCTGTGGCAGATTTACGAGCAGTACTTC. This sequence encodes CASGLWQIYEQYF.

The CDR3 is CASSLDRARSRSPLHF. The CDR3 DNA reads as TGTGCCAGCAGCTTGGACAGGGCACGAAGCCGATCACCCCTCCACTTT. V and J are TRBV5-6 and TRBJ1-6, with D tentatively TRBD1 (6 bases). Germline CDR1 is SGHDT and CDR2 is YYEEEE. V was shortened by 0 bases and J by 10 bases, with 17 bases between the two germline ends. The CDR3 extends over 16 amino acids.

The rearrangement joins TRBV11-2 to TRBJ2-3; 16 positions agree with TRBD2. V gave up 5 bases and J gave up 6 bases; unmatched junction bases: 8. CDR1 is SGHAT, CDR2 FQNNGV, per germline. The CDR3 spans 17 residues. The CDR3 loop reads CASSKGTSGGAADTQYF. The CDR3 DNA sequence: TGTGCCAGCAGCAAGGGGACTAGCGGGGGGGCCGCGGATACGCAGTATTTT.

This sequence joins TRBV2 and TRBJ1-2; TRBD1 might be the D (5 bases). This CDR3 is 13 amino acids long. Looked up from germline, CDR1 is SNHLY and CDR2 is FYNNEI. Trimming shortened V by 8 bases and J by 2 bases, and 12 bases separated the two germline ends. The DNA for the CDR3 is TGTGCCAGCCGGAGGGACGAGAACTATGGCTACACCTTC. Residues: CASRRDENYGYTF.

As to this clone: The identical CDR3 is also encoded by other nucleotide sequences in the sample. The chain uses TRBV11-2 and TRBJ2-7; 9 bases are a match to TRBD1. The junction had 8 bases not matched to a gene; V was cut back by 5 bases and J by 3 bases. The CDR3 loop spans 15 amino acids. CDR1 is SGHAT, CDR2 FQNNGV, per germline. The CDR3 bases are TGTGCCAGCAGCGAGGGACAGGGATATTACTACGAGCAGTACTTC. This gives the protein CASSEGQGYYYEQYF.

This chain uses TRBV14 with TRBJ1-2; no clear D. Germline V gene data show CDR1 as SGHDN and CDR2 as FVKESK. CDR3 length: 13 residues. V lost 4 bases, J lost 5 bases, and 11 bases lay in between. This CDR3 reads CASSPSVEYGYTF. CDR3 nucleotide sequence: TGTGCCAGCAGCCCCTCGGTAGAATATGGCTACACCTTC.

The chain joins TRBV12-5 to TRBJ2-2; TRBD1 is a possible D gene (5 bases). V lost 0 bases and J 3 bases, leaving 8 bases between the germline ends. Germline CDR1 reads LGHNT; CDR2 reads FRNRAP. The CDR3 runs to 15 residues. CDR3 DNA: TGTGCTAGTGGTTTGGTGACAGCTTACACCGGGGAGCTGTTTTTT. Its translation is CASGLVTAYTGELFF. Combining the CDR3 with reference TRBV12-5 and TRBJ2-2 gives the whole variable domain DARVTQTPRHKVTEMGQEVTMRCQPILGHNTVFWYRQTMMQGLELLAYFRNRAPLDDSGMPKDRFSAEMPDATLATLKIQPSEPRDSAVYFCASGLVTAYTGELFFGEGSRLTVL.

This rearrangement joins TRBV3-1 (or the pseudogene TRBV3-2) to TRBJ1-2, with D possibly TRBD1 on 6 matching bases. The CDR3 loop spans 14 amino acids. Germline CDR1 and CDR2: LGHDT and YNNKEL (reference sequence). V lost 6 bases to trimming and J lost 7 bases, with 18 bases between them. The CDR3 DNA follows: TGTGCCAGCAGTCAATCAGCGCAGGGGTTTGGCTACACCTTC. Protein: CASSQSAQGFGYTF.

The chain employs TRBV5-1 and TRBJ1-6, with 11 bases aligning to TRBD1. V gave up 4 bases and J gave up 8 bases; unmatched junction bases: 5. The CDR3 length is 15 residues. The germline V gene encodes CDR1 SGHRS and CDR2 YFSETQ. CDR3 sequence (DNA): TGCGCCAGCAGCACCGGGACAGGGGGGTATTCACCCCTCCACTTT. Residues: CASSTGTGGYSPLHF.

V and J are TRBV19 and TRBJ2-7; TRBD2 agrees at 7 bases. This CDR3 comprises 14 residues. Unmatched junction bases numbered 9, after V lost 3 bases and J lost 7 bases. The germline V gene has CDR1 LNHDA and CDR2 SQIVND (reference sequence). The CDR3 coding sequence is TGTGCCAGTAGTATCCAGGCGGGGGTTCGGGAGCAGTACTTC. Amino acids: CASSIQAGVREQYF.

V and J are TRBV5-4 and TRBJ1-2, with 8 bases that match TRBD1. The CDR3 consists of 14 residues. Germline-derived CDR1 and CDR2 are SGHNT and YYREEE (reference sequence). V lost 4 bases to trimming and J lost 7 bases; unmatched junction nucleotides: 9. In DNA, the CDR3 is TGTGCCAGCAGCCTGGGGGACAGGTCTAGTGGCTACACCTTC. Protein sequence: CASSLGDRSSGYTF.